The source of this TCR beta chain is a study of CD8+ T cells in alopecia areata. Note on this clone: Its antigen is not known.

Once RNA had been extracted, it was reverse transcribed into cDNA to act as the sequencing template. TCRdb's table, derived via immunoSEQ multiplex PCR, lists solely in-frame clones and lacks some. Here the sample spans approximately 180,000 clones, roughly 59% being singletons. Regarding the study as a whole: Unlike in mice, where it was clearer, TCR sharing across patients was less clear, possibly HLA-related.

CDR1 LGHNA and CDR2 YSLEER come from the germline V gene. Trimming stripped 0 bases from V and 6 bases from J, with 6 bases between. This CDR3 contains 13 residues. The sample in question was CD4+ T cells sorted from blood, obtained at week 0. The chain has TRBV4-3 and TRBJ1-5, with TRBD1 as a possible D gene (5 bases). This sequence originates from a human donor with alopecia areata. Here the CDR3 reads CASSQDGAQPQHF. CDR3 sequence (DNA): TGCGCCAGCAGCCAAGATGGGGCTCAGCCCCAGCATTTT.